The clone carrying this TCR beta chain was detected a few times. CDR1 MNHNS and CDR2 SASEGT come from the germline V gene. The J segment lost 4 bases and the V segment lost 5 bases, leaving 13 bases of the junction unmatched. The CDR3 has 16 amino acids. These data originate in a study of T cells in Graves' hyperthyroidism and ophthalmopathy. The TCR beta CDR3 regions underwent amplification using RNA transcripts as the source. An initial round of RT-PCR targeting the TCR CDR3 relied on the HTBI primer set. TCRdb re-derived calls from the multiplex PCR reads in MiXCR, one entry per CDR3 protein. In the table there are 730,000 or so distinct CDR3 sequences, around 20% of which are singletons.

The rearrangement uses TRBV6-1 and TRBJ1-2, with TRBD1 matching over 7 bases. Sequencing was done on a sample of blood. The receptor's source is a woman between 45 and 60 years old with Graves' hyperthyroidism that later progressed to Graves' ophthalmopathy. CDR3 sequence: CASSRGDRALTYGYTF. The CDR3, as DNA: TGTGCCAGCAGTCGGGGAGACAGGGCGTTAACCTATGGCTACACCTTC.